This T cell receptor beta chain was sequenced for a study of shared clonotypes between healthy human individuals. Across the study: The cohort had two women and a few men, ages 18 to 49.

Several immunoSEQ plates received, in even portions, the genomic DNA of each subset. DNA at about 190 ng, around 30,000 T cell genomes, went into sorted-subset replicate PCRs. Sequenced by immunoSEQ multiplex PCR; TCRdb stores in-frame clones only, minus some. The sample has 330,000 or so clones; around four fifths are singletons. The sequenced sample was memory CD4+ T cells sorted from blood. Stated subset: CD45RA-negative fraction. The TCR sequence derives from a man aged 25 to 45 in good health.

DNA of the CDR3: TGTGCCAGCAGCCGCTACAGGGCAAAGGCAGATACGCAGTATTTT. Protein: CASSRYRAKADTQYF. The chain uses TRBV5-6 and TRBJ2-3, with D maybe TRBD1 (6 bases). The CDR3 contains 15 residues. Trimming left V 4 bases short and J 4 bases short, with 16 bases between. Germline V lookup: CDR1 SGHDT, CDR2 YYEEEE. The whole variable domain, remainder taken from reference TRBV5-6 and TRBJ2-3, is DAGVTQSPTHLIKTRGQQVTLRCSPKSGHDTVSWYQQALGQGPQFIFQYYEEEERQRGNFPDRFSGHQFPNYSSELNVNALLLGDSALYLCASSRYRAKADTQYFGPGTRLTVL.